This T cell receptor beta chain is drawn from a study of PD-1 blockade in classical Hodgkin lymphoma. Concerning this clone itself: What it binds is not known.

Sequencing was performed with immunoSEQ multiplex PCR; in TCRdb, only in-frame clones are kept and a portion is missing. In the table there are around 13,000 clones, roughly 80% of which are singletons. The V segment lost 4 bases and the J segment 6 bases; nucleotides outside the gene matches: 10. Germline V lookup: CDR1 SGHNT, CDR2 YYREEE (reference sequence). The CDR3 is made up of 16 amino acids. General study results and limits: Healthy donors were reported to have higher baseline TCR diversity than newly diagnosed patients.

The time point: cycle 4 day 1 (C4D1), after more than 5 weeks of nivolumab. Exposure to brentuximab vedotin varied, and each patient had relapsed following autologous stem cell transplantation. The starting material was peripheral blood mononuclear cells (PBMCs), obtained before the fourth cycle of nivolumab. The rearrangement uses TRBV5-4 and TRBJ2-1, with TRBD2 matching over 10 bases. This receptor was taken from a human donor with classical Hodgkin lymphoma. In DNA, the CDR3 is TGTGCCAGCAGCAAAACTAGCGGGGCACCTATCAATGAGCAGTTCTTC. Protein: CASSKTSGAPINEQFF.